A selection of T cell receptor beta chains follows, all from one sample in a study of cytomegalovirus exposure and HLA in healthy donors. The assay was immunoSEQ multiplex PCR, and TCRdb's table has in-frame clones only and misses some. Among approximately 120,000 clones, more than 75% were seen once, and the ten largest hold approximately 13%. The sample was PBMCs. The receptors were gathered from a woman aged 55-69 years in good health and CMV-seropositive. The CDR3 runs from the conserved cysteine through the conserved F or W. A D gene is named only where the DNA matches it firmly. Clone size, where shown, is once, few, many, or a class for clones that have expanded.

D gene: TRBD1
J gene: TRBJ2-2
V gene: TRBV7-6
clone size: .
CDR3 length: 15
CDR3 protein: CASSLWDSYTGELFF
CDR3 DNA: TGTGCCAGCAGCTTATGGGACAGCTACACCGGGGAGCTGTTTTTT

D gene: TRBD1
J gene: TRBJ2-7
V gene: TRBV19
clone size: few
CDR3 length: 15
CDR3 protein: CASSPQGTGTYEQYF
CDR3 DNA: TGTGCCAGTAGTCCTCAGGGGACAGGCACCTACGAGCAGTACTTC

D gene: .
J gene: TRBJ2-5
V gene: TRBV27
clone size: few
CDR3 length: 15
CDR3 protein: CASSYGGRTQETQYF
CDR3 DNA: TGTGCCAGCAGTTACGGGGGACGGACCCAAGAGACCCAGTACTTC

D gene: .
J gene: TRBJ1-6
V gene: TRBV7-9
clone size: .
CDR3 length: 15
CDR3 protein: CASSLADFYNSPLHF
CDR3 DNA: TGTGCCAGCAGCTTGGCGGATTTCTATAATTCACCCCTCCACTTT

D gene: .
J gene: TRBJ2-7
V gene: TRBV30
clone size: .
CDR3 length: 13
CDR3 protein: CAWTGRVNPEQYF
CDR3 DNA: TGTGCCTGGACGGGCAGGGTTAACCCAGAGCAGTACTTC

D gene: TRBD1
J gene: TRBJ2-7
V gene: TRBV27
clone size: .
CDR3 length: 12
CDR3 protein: CASRGQAYEQYF
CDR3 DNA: TGTGCCAGCAGGGGACAGGCCTACGAGCAGTACTTC

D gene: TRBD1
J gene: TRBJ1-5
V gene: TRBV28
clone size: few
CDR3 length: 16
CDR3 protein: CASISYGTGNNQPQHF
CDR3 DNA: TGTGCCAGCATCTCTTACGGGACAGGGAATAATCAGCCCCAGCATTTT

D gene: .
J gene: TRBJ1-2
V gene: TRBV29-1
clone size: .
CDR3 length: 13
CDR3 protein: CSVIDTANYGYTF
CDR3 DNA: TGCAGCGTTATCGACACAGCTAACTATGGCTACACCTTC

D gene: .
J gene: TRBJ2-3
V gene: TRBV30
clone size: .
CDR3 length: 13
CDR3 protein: CAWLAASTDTQYF
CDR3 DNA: TGTGCCTGGCTAGCTGCTAGCACAGATACGCAGTATTTT

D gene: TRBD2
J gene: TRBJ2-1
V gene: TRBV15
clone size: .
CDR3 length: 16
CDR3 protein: CATSRDPSGRASEQFF
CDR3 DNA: TGTGCCACCAGCAGAGATCCCAGCGGGAGGGCCAGTGAGCAGTTCTTC

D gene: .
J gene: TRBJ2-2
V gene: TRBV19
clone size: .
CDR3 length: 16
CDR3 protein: CASSIDGAISTGELFF
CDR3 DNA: TGTGCCAGTAGTATAGATGGGGCCATAAGCACCGGGGAGCTGTTTTTT

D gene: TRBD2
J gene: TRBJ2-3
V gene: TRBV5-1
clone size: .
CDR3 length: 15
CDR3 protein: CASSWGTSLADTQYF
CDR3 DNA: TGCGCCAGCAGCTGGGGGACTAGCTTAGCAGATACGCAGTATTTT

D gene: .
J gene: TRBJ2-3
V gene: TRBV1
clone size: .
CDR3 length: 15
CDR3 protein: CTSSQGGGGEDTQYF
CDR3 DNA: TGCACCAGCAGCCAAGGTGGCGGGGGGGAAGATACGCAGTATTTT

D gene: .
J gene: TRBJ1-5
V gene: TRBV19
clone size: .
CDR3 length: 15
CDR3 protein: CASSMGGQIIRPQHF
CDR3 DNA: TGTGCCAGTAGTATGGGGGGGCAGATCATTCGGCCCCAGCATTTT

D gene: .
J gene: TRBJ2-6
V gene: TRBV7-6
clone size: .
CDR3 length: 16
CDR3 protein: CASSLAEDSGANVLTF
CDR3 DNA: TGTGCCAGCAGCTTAGCGGAGGATTCTGGGGCCAACGTCCTGACTTTC

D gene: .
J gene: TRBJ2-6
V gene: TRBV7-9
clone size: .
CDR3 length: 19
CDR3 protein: CASSPPGVSGPSGANVLTF
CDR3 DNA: TGTGCCAGCAGTCCCCCCGGGGTTAGCGGACCCTCTGGGGCCAACGTCCTGACTTTC